This TCR beta chain is from a study of T cell responses to AZD1222 COVID-19 vaccine. A remark on this clone: As yet, its antigen is unknown.

Study findings and constraints: Targets within unmutated variant regions were reportedly found for nearly half of spike-specific TCRs. An increase in Spike-specific TCR breadth and depth was observed after two AZD1222 doses. Repertoire sampling was restricted to post-peak T cell response timepoints. Distributed over spike, vaccine-associated CD4 TCRs predominated at 160-218 and 743-854.

Germline V gives CDR1 SGDLS, CDR2 YYNGEE. Deletions cut 0 bases from V and 2 bases from J, with 4 bases between. The CDR3 contains 13 residues. Measured with immunoSEQ multiplex PCR; TCRdb has only the in-frame clones, and not every one. The sample shows about 100,000 clones, roughly nine tenths of them seen only once. The receptor comes from an adult in good health. Sequencing was performed on peripheral blood, taken on day 0 of AZD1222 vaccination. The chain carries TRBV9 and TRBJ2-3, with D unresolved. CDR3: CASSVVATDTQYF. Written as DNA, the CDR3 is TGTGCCAGCAGCGTAGTTGCCACAGATACGCAGTATTTT.